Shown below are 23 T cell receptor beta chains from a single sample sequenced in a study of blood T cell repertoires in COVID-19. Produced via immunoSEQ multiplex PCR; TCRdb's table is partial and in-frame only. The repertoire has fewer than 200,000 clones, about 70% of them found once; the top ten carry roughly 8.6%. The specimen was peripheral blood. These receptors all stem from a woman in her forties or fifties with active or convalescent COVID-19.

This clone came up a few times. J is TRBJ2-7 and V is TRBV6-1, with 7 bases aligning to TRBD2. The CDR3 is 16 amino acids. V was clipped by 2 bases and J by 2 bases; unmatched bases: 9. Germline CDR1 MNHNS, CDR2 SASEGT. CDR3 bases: TGTGCCAGCAGTGAATCAGACGGGAGGTGGACCTACGAGCAGTACTTC. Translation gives CASSESDGRWTYEQYF.

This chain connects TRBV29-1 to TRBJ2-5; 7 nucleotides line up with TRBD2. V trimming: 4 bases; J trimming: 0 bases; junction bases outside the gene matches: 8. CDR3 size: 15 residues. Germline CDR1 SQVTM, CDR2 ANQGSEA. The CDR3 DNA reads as TGCAGCGTTGCCCCTTTGGCGGGAGACCAAGAGACCCAGTACTTC. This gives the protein CSVAPLAGDQETQYF. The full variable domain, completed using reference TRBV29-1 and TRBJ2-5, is SAVISQKPSRDICQRGTSLTIQCQVDSQVTMMFWYRQQPGQSLTLIATANQGSEATYESGFVIDKFPISRPNLTFSTLTVSNMSPEDSSIYLCSVAPLAGDQETQYFGPGTRLLVL.

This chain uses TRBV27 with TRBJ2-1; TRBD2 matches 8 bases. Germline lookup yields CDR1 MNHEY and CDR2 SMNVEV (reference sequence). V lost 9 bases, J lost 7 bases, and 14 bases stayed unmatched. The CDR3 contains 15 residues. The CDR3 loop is CASSRGSGSRNEQFF. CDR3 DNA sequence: TGTGCCAGTTCTCGAGGCAGCGGGAGTCGAAATGAGCAGTTCTTC.

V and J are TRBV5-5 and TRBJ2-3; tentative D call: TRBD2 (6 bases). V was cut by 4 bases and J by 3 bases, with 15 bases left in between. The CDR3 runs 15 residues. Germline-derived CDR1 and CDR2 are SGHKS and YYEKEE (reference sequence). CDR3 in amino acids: CASSLSPGETDTQYF. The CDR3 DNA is TGTGCCAGCAGCCTGTCTCCGGGAGAGACAGATACGCAGTATTTT.

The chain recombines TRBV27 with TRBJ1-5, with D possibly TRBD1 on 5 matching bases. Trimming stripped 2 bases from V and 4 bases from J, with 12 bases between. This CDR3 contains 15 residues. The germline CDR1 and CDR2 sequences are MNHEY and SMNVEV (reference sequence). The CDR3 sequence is CASSLGPGRNQPQHF. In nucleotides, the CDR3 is TGTGCCAGCAGTTTAGGGCCAGGGCGGAATCAGCCCCAGCATTTT.

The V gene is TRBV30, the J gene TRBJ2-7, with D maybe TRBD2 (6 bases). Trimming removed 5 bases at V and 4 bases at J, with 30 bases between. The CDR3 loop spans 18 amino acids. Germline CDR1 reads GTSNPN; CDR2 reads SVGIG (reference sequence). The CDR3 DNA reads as TGTGCCTGGCGTCTTCACCAGGGCGGGATGGGGGTTGGGTACGAGCAGTACTTC. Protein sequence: CAWRLHQGGMGVGYEQYF.

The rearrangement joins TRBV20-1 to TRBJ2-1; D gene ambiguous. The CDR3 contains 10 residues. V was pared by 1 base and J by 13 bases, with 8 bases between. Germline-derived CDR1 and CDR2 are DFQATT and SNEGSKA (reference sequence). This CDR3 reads CSARAAAQFF. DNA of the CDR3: TGCAGTGCTAGAGCGGCGGCCCAGTTCTTC.

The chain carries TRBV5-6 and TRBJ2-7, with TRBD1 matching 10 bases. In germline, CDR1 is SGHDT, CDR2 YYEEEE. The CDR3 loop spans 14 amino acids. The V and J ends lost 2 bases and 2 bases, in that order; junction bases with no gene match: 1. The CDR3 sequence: CASSFDRGPYEQYF. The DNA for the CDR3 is TGTGCCAGCAGCTTTGACAGGGGGCCCTACGAGCAGTACTTC.

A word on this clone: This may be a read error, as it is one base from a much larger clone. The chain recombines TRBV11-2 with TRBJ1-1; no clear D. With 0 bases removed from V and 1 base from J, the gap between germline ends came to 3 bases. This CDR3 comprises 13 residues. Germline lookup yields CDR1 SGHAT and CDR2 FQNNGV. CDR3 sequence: CASSLDRNTEAFF. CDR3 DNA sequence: TGTGCCAGCAGCTTAGACAGGAACACTGAAGCTTTCTTT. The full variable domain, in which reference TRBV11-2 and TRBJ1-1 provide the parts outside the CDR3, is EAGVAQSPRYKIIEKRQSVAFWCNPISGHATLYWYQQILGQGPKLLIQFQNNGVVDDSQLPKDRFSAERLKGVDSTLKIQPAKLEDSAVYLCASSLDRNTEAFFGQGTRLTVV.

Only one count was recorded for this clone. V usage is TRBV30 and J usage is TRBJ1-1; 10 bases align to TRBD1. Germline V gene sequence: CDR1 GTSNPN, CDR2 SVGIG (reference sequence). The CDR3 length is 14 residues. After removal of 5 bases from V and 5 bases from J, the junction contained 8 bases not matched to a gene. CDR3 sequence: CAWFDRGRGTEAFF. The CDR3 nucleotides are TGTGCCTGGTTTGACAGGGGGCGGGGGACTGAAGCTTTCTTT.

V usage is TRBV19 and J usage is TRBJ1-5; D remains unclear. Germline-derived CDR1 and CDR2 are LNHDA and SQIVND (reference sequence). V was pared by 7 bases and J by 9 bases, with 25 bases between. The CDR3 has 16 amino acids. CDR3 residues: CASTRTTTAGGRPQHF. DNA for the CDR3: TGTGCCAGTACCCGAACCACCACGGCGGGAGGACGGCCCCAGCATTTT.

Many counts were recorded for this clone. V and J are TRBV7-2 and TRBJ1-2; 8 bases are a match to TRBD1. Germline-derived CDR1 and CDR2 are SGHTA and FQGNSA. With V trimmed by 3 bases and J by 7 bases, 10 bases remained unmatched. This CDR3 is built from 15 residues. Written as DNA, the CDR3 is TGTGCCAGCAGCTTGGATCCTATGACAGGGGCTGGCTACACCTTC. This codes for CASSLDPMTGAGYTF.

The CDR3 DNA reads TGCGCCAGCAGCCAAGTGGAGGGGATACATACGCAGTATTTT. It yields the protein CASSQVEGIHTQYF. The chain links TRBV4-1 to TRBJ2-3; maybe TRBD2 (6 bases). Looked up from germline, CDR1 is MGHRA and CDR2 is YSYEKL. The CDR3 contains 14 residues. Trimming removed 1 base at V and 7 bases at J, with 12 bases between.

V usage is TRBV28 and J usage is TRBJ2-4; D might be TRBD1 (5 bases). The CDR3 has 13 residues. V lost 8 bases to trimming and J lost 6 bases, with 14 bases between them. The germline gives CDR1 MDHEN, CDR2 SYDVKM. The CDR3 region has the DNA TGTGCCAGCCGTCTACAGGAAATAAACATTCAGTACTTC. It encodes CASRLQEINIQYF.

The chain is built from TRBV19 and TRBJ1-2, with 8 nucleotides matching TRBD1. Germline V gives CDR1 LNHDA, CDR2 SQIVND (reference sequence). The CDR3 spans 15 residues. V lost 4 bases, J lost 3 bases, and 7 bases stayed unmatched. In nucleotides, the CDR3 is TGTGCCAGTAGTACCGGGACAGGCGGCGACTATGGCTACACCTTC. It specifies CASSTGTGGDYGYTF.

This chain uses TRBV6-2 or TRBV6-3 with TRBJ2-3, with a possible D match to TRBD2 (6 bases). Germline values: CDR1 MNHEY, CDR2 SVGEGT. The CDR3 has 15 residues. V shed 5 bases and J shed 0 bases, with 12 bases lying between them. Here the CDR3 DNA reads TGTGCCAGCAGTCTTAGCGGCGCTAGCACAGATACGCAGTATTTT. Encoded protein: CASSLSGASTDTQYF.

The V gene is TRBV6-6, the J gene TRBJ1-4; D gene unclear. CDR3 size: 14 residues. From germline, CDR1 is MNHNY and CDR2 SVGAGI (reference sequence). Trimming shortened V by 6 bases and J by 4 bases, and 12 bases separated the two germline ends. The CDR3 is CASSPGRSNEKLFF. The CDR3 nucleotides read TGTGCCAGCAGCCCCGGGAGGAGTAATGAAAAACTGTTTTTT.

The CDR3 spells CASSLEGPEGEKLFF. The CDR3 DNA reads as TGCGCCAGCAGCTTGGAGGGGCCCGAAGGTGAAAAACTGTTTTTT. The chain joins TRBV5-1 to TRBJ1-4; TRBD1 might be the D (5 bases). This CDR3 is 15 amino acids long. Per the germline V gene, CDR1 is SGHRS and CDR2 is YFSETQ. V was pared by 0 bases and J by 7 bases, with 13 bases between.

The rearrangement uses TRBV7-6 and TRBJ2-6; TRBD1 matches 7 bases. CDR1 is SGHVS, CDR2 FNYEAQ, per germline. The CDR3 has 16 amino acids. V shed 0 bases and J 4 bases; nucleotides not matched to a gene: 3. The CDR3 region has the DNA TGTGCCAGCAGCTTAGCACAGGGGACCGGGGCCAACGTCCTGACTTTC. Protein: CASSLAQGTGANVLTF.

The CDR3 here is CASSLPPGTGGNTDTQYF. The CDR3 bases are TGTGCCAGTAGTTTACCCCCCGGGACAGGGGGCAACACAGATACGCAGTATTTT. The V gene is TRBV19, the J gene TRBJ2-3; TRBD1 matches at 12 bases. Germline V gives CDR1 LNHDA, CDR2 SQIVND (reference sequence). With 5 bases clipped from V and 2 bases from J, the junction kept 11 bases outside the gene matches. The CDR3 has 18 residues.

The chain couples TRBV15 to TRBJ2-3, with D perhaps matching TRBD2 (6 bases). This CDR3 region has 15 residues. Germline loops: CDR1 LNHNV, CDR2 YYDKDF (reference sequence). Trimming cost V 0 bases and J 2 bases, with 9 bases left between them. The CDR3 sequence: CATSRDGGDTDTQYF. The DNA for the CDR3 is TGTGCCACCAGCAGAGATGGAGGGGACACAGATACGCAGTATTTT.

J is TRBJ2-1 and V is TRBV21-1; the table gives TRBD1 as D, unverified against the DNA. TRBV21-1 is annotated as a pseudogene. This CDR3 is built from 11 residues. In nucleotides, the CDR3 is TGTGCCAGCAGACATGCCAATGAGCAGTTCTTC. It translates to CASRHANEQFF.

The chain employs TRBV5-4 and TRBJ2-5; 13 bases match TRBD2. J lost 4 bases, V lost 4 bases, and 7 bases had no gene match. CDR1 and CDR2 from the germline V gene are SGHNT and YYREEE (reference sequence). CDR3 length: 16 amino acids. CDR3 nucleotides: TGTGCCAGCAGCGCAACTAGCGGGAGGGCCTCAGAGACCCAGTACTTC. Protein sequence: CASSATSGRASETQYF.